One T cell receptor beta chain is described in this entry. Its antigen is not yet known. No base-level quality is on record; no much larger clone is a single base apart. The source of the sample is a study of T cells in narcolepsy (dated by TCRdb to 2017 to 2018). Turning to the overall study: Patients with narcolepsy type 1 or type 2 (NT1, NT2) were enrolled in the study together with healthy control donors. The study sought autoreactive T cells targeting hypocretin neuron self-antigens (hypocretin, TRIB2) in narcolepsy patients, using TCR Vbeta sequencing to track clonotypes in blood and CSF.

Library preparation was by the immunoSEQ multiplex PCR assay. TCRdb limited this immuneACCESS table to in-frame rearrangements with V and J called. A share of clones is missing; checked studies link under half to unresolved V genes, and the rest is unexplained. The table for this sample lists approximately 26,000 clones; 81% of them were counted only once. The ten largest make up 1.1% of the sample. For TCR Vbeta sequencing, memory CD4+ T cells were sorted ex vivo from the peripheral blood of both healthy controls and narcolepsy patients. The CDR3 has 14 amino acids, counting the end cysteine and phenylalanine. Only the CDR3 DNA stays, 42 bases, in frame from base 1. As encoded in the germline V gene (reference sequence), CDR1 is SEHNR while CDR2 is FQNEAQ. A distance of 9 bases separates the germline ends of V and J, which lose 0 bases and 4 bases respectively. Results the study describes overall, beyond this receptor: According to the report, autoreactive clonotypes were detected serially in the blood of the same patients and of different patients, but not in healthy controls. Numbers of sequenced blood memory CD4+ clonotypes were comparable, with averages of some 40,000 in patients and approximately 33,000 in controls. No sequences matching autoreactive T cell clones were contained in some blood memory CD4+ repertoires from patients and controls. Plots comparing CSF and blood CD4+ T cell clonotypes from the same patient highlighted HCRT-specific and TRIB2-specific autoreactive clonotypes.

The specimen was memory (CD45RA-) CD4+ T cells from blood. In light of the paper, this sample's cell subset or site label describes: memory T cells sorted ex vivo from peripheral blood. The clonotype originates from a human donor in good health. In this chain, TRBV7-9 is recombined with TRBJ2-5; the D gene is possibly TRBD1, with 6 bases matching. The encoded CDR3 is CASSLALGAETQYF. The DNA is TGTGCCAGCAGCTTAGCGCTGGGGGCAGAGACCCAGTACTTC.